Below, 24 T cell receptor beta chains from the same sample are listed, as sequenced in a study of memory B cells and T cells in multiple sclerosis. CFSE-dim autoproliferating and CFSE-high non-proliferating T cells from unstimulated culture were sequenced separately. Replicate wells were pooled after more than 6 days of stimulus-free culture of 5x10^7 CFSE-labeled PBMCs. These receptors lack a known antigen. TCRdb's table, derived via immunoSEQ multiplex PCR, lists solely in-frame clones and lacks some. The sample records roughly 30,000 clones, roughly 83% being singletons. The material sequenced was PBMCs from blood kept in culture. The receptors come from a human donor with multiple sclerosis.

The chain is built from TRBV11-3 and TRBJ2-2; no reliable D call. There are 12 residues in the CDR3. V lost 11 bases and J lost 7, with 14 bases in between. Germline V lookup: CDR1 SGHNT, CDR2 YENEEA. The CDR3 is CASKVSGGELFF. In nucleotides, the CDR3 is TGTGCCTCGAAAGTGTCGGGCGGGGAGCTGTTTTTT.

The V and J genes are TRBV13 and TRBJ2-3; D not certain. From germline, CDR1 is PRHDT and CDR2 FYEKMQ (reference sequence). The CDR3 has 12 residues. Trimming took 5 bases from V and 8 from J, leaving 11 bases between them. CDR3 residues: CASSPGVGTQYF. The CDR3 DNA reads TGTGCCAGCAGCCCTGGGGTGGGTACGCAGTATTTT.

The V call is TRBV6-5, the J call TRBJ1-2; 12 nucleotides match TRBD1. This CDR3 has 14 residues. In germline, CDR1 is MNHEY, CDR2 SVGAGI. With 6 bases clipped from V and 4 bases from J, the junction kept 3 bases outside the gene matches. The CDR3 sequence: CASSRDRGLYGYTF. Here the CDR3 DNA reads TGTGCCAGCAGCAGGGACAGGGGGCTCTATGGCTACACCTTC.

Only a few counts were recorded for this clone. V is TRBV7-9 and J is TRBJ1-3; no clear D. Germline values: CDR1 SEHNR, CDR2 FQNEAQ (reference sequence). The length of the CDR3 is 14 residues. V lost 0 bases to trimming and J lost 2 bases, with 5 bases between them. The DNA for the CDR3 is TGTGCCAGCAGCTTAGCGCAGGCTGGAAACACCATATATTTT. Translating gives CASSLAQAGNTIYF.

The chain recombines TRBV18 with TRBJ1-1; D gene uncertain. Deletions cut 1 base from V and 1 base from J, with 22 bases between. This CDR3 has 19 amino acids. Germline-derived CDR1 and CDR2 are KGHSH and LQKENI. The DNA of the CDR3 is TGTGCCAGCTCACCACGCCCCATTGGGAGCTCTCCTCCGAACACTGAAGCTTTCTTT. The encoded protein is CASSPRPIGSSPPNTEAFF.

This chain joins TRBV10-2 and TRBJ1-2; the match to TRBD1 covers 10 bases. Per the germline V gene, CDR1 is WSHSY and CDR2 is SAAADI. This CDR3 is 12 amino acids long. V gave up 6 bases and J gave up 7 bases; unmatched junction bases: 2. The CDR3 DNA reads as TGCGCCAGCAGGGACAGGGGGTTTGGCTACACCTTC. This translates into CASRDRGFGYTF.

The rearrangement links TRBV30 to TRBJ2-7, with a possible D match to TRBD1 (5 bases). This CDR3 is built from 11 residues. Per germline, CDR1 GTSNPN and CDR2 SVGIG (reference sequence). The CDR3 bases are TGTGCACCCGGACATCCCCACGAGCAGTACTTC. Its translation: CAPGHPHEQYF.

The genes are TRBV30 and TRBJ2-3, with TRBD1 matching over 8 bases. CDR1 and CDR2 from the germline V gene are GTSNPN and SVGIG (reference sequence). The CDR3 contains 13 residues. Trimming cost V 5 bases and J 3 bases; bases outside gene matches: 4. The CDR3 DNA is TGTGCCTGGGGACAGGGATGGACAGATACGCAGTATTTT. Amino acids: CAWGQGWTDTQYF.

The genes are TRBV9 and TRBJ1-1; 9 bases map to TRBD1. V shed 4 bases, J shed 1 base, and the junction held 5 bases outside the gene matches. The CDR3 runs to 15 residues. Germline V gene lookup returns CDR1 SGDLS and CDR2 YYNGEE. CDR3 loop: CASSTGQGRNTEAFF. The CDR3 nucleotides are TGTGCCAGCAGCACAGGACAGGGGAGGAACACTGAAGCTTTCTTT.

V and J are TRBV2 and TRBJ1-1, with D perhaps matching TRBD1 (5 bases). Trimming took 5 bases from V and 0 from J, leaving 13 bases between them. CDR1 and CDR2 (germline): SNHLY, FYNNEI. This CDR3 comprises 15 residues. CDR3 DNA: TGTGCCAGCAGTATGACCGGGACGATGAACACTGAAGCTTTCTTT. Its translation is CASSMTGTMNTEAFF.

The chain is built from TRBV27 and TRBJ1-2; 9 bases align to TRBD1. The trim removed 4 bases at V and 4 bases at J, leaving 10 bases unmatched. Germline V gene sequence: CDR1 MNHEY, CDR2 SMNVEV (reference sequence). CDR3 length: 16 residues. The CDR3 region is CASSSSGTGFTYGYTF. CDR3 nucleotides: TGTGCCAGCAGTTCATCCGGGACAGGGTTCACCTATGGCTACACCTTC.

The chain uses TRBV5-4 and TRBJ2-3, with 9 bases that match TRBD2. This CDR3 is built from 15 residues. The V segment lost 2 bases and the J segment 4 bases; nucleotides outside the gene matches: 5. Germline loops: CDR1 SGHNT, CDR2 YYREEE (reference sequence). CDR3 nucleotide sequence: TGTGCCAGCAGCTTAGGACTAGCGCGACCAGATACGCAGTATTTT. Its translation: CASSLGLARPDTQYF.

This clone occurred once. CDR3 protein: CASSPDPNSPLHF. CDR3 nucleotides: TGCGCCAGCAGCCCGGACCCTAATTCACCCCTCCACTTT. V and J are TRBV4-1 and TRBJ1-6; D is unresolved. The V end lost 4 bases, the J end lost 6 bases, and 7 bases lay between the germline ends. Germline V CDR1 and CDR2: MGHRA, YSYEKL. The CDR3 has 13 residues.

The chain carries TRBV19 and TRBJ2-1; TRBD1 is a possible D gene (7 bases). The CDR3 totals 14 residues. V was clipped by 6 bases and J by 7 bases, with 16 bases between them. The germline gives CDR1 LNHDA, CDR2 SQIVND (reference sequence). Written as DNA, the CDR3 is TGTGCCAGTAGCATTGATGCAGGGGGGAATGAGCAGTTCTTC. Its translation is CASSIDAGGNEQFF.

V gene TRBV4-1 combines with J gene TRBJ2-5; the D call may be TRBD1 or TRBD2 (5 bases each). Germline loops: CDR1 MGHRA, CDR2 YSYEKL. The CDR3 has 15 amino acids. V was pared by 4 bases and J by 5 bases, with 17 bases between. The CDR3: CASSLGGLEGETQYF. DNA of the CDR3: TGCGCCAGCAGCCTGGGCGGGCTAGAGGGGGAGACCCAGTACTTC.

The V call is TRBV2, the J call TRBJ2-4, with a weak D call TRBD1 (5 bases). The V gene's germline CDR1 is SNHLY and CDR2 FYNNEI. Trimming cost V 2 bases and J 0 bases, with 26 bases left between them. The CDR3 is 21 residues long. CDR3 residues: CASSEPQNPQGIPIAKNIQYF. In nucleotides, the CDR3 is TGTGCCAGCAGTGAACCGCAAAATCCTCAGGGAATTCCAATAGCCAAAAACATTCAGTACTTC. Using reference TRBV2 and TRBJ2-4 for the parts outside the CDR3, the full variable domain is EPEVTQTPSHQVTQMGQEVILRCVPISNHLYFYWYRQILGQKVEFLVSFYNNEISEKSEIFDDQFSVERPDGSNFTLKIRSTKLEDSAMYFCASSEPQNPQGIPIAKNIQYFGAGTRLSVL.

The chain links TRBV6-1 to TRBJ1-3; possible D gene TRBD1, 6 bases. Trimming left V 1 base short and J 7 bases short, with 20 bases between. There are 17 residues in the CDR3. The germline V gene encodes CDR1 MNHNS and CDR2 SASEGT. CDR3 sequence reads: CASSEEGVGGVWNTIYF. CDR3 nucleotide sequence: TGTGCCAGCAGTGAAGAGGGGGTGGGCGGGGTATGGAACACCATATATTTT.

This clone showed up just once. V is TRBV7-3 and J is TRBJ2-5, with a weak D call TRBD1 (5 bases). The CDR3 totals 14 residues. V lost 2 bases and J 5 bases, leaving 12 bases between the germline ends. Per the germline V gene, CDR1 is SGHTA and CDR2 is FQGTGA. The CDR3 here is CASSLSPTEETQYF. The CDR3 coding sequence is TGTGCCAGCAGCTTATCCCCGACAGAGGAGACCCAGTACTTC.

This clone was counted once. The J gene is TRBJ2-3, the V gene TRBV7-3, with no clear D. Trimming stripped 3 bases from V and 5 bases from J, with 6 bases between. CDR3 length equals 12 residues. Germline values: CDR1 SGHTA, CDR2 FQGTGA. CDR3 region: CASSFSKDTQYF. The CDR3 DNA follows: TGTGCCAGCAGCTTCAGTAAAGATACGCAGTATTTT.

This chain links TRBV5-1 with TRBJ2-1; perhaps TRBD2 as D (6 bases). Trimming removed 0 bases at V and 3 bases at J, with 10 bases between. Germline CDR1 is SGHRS and CDR2 is YFSETQ. The CDR3 is 15 amino acids. CDR3 nucleotide sequence: TGCGCCAGCAGCTTGGCCGGCGGGGTCTACAATGAGCAGTTCTTC. Residues: CASSLAGGVYNEQFF. Variable domain in full (rest from reference TRBV5-1 and TRBJ2-1): KAGVTQTPRYLIKTRGQQVTLSCSPISGHRSVSWYQQTPGQGLQFLFEYFSETQRNKGNFPGRFSGRQFSNSRSEMNVSTLELGDSALYLCASSLAGGVYNEQFFGPGTRLTVL.

The chain links TRBV6-4 to TRBJ1-1; 9 bases fit TRBD1. V was clipped by 7 bases and J by 4 bases; unmatched bases: 16. Germline V gene data show CDR1 as MRHNA and CDR2 as SNTAGT. This CDR3 is 17 amino acids long. The CDR3 is CASTSGQGKKTSTEAFF. The CDR3 DNA is TGTGCCAGCACCTCCGGACAGGGGAAAAAGACTAGCACTGAAGCTTTCTTT.

V is TRBV6-1 and J is TRBJ2-7, with unresolved D. Looked up from germline, CDR1 is MNHNS and CDR2 is SASEGT. The CDR3 has 16 residues. Between the trimmed V and J ends, which lost 4 bases and 0 bases, there was a span of 16 bases. CDR3 DNA sequence: TGTGCCAGCAGTGGGCCGATGGGGTGGGGCTCCTACGAGCAGTACTTC. This encodes CASSGPMGWGSYEQYF.

The CDR3 DNA reads TGCGCCAGCAGCTTACAGGGGGCCGGGGAAAAACTGTTTTTT. It translates to CASSLQGAGEKLFF. This chain uses TRBV5-1 with TRBJ1-4; 9 bases are shared with TRBD1. Germline CDR1 is SGHRS and CDR2 is YFSETQ. Unmatched junction bases numbered 4, after V lost 2 bases and J lost 8 bases. The length of the CDR3 is 14 residues.

V and J are TRBV28 and TRBJ1-4; the D is unclear. The CDR3 extends over 13 amino acids. Germline V CDR1 and CDR2: MDHEN, SYDVKM. Trimming shortened V by 1 base and J by 5 bases, and 5 bases separated the two germline ends. CDR3 coding DNA: TGTGCCAGCAGTTTATCTGGGAATGAAAAACTGTTTTTT. This sequence encodes CASSLSGNEKLFF.